This T cell receptor beta chain was recovered during a study of cytomegalovirus exposure and HLA in healthy donors. The study's findings and limits: Later genetic work tied a missense DCLRE1C variant to beta-chain V and J trimming. It has been reported that TCR beta sequences accurately predicted the HLA-A and HLA-B alleles of most subjects.

13 Jbeta primers and 60 Vbeta primers were used for the PCR. Libraries were prepared by immunoSEQ multiplex PCR; TCRdb keeps only in-frame clonotypes and omits some of them. Seen here are about 98,000 clones, roughly four fifths observed once, and the top ten hold under 4%. Trimming cost V 5 bases and J 5 bases; bases outside gene matches: 5. The germline gives CDR1 SEHNR, CDR2 FQNEAQ (reference sequence). This CDR3 is built from 16 residues. Participants comprised healthy donors of bone marrow. A word on this clone: Its antigen is unidentified.

This sequence joins TRBV7-9 and TRBJ2-2; 13 nucleotides align to TRBD2. Sequenced: PBMCs. The source of this sequence is a female donor in good health and CMV-seropositive. The CDR3 DNA follows: TGTGCCAGCAGCCTAGGGACTAGCGGGGAGACCGGGGAGCTGTTTTTT. Encoded protein: CASSLGTSGETGELFF.